This entry lists 22 T cell receptor beta chains sequenced from one sample in a study of blood T cell repertoires in COVID-19. This table comes from immunoSEQ multiplex PCR, and its TCRdb copy is limited to in-frame clones, with some not included. The repertoire holds about 180,000 clones, 88% seen once, with roughly 8.6% in the top ten. Sequenced sample: PBMCs or T cells enriched from blood (not recorded which). These receptors all come from a woman younger than 30 who had recovered from COVID-19.

The rearrangement joins TRBV4-2 to TRBJ2-7; tentatively, D is TRBD2 (5 bases). Trimming cost V 6 bases and J 2 bases, with 8 bases left between them. The CDR3 is 12 residues long. Germline V gene sequence: CDR1 LGHNA, CDR2 YNFKEQ. The CDR3 reads CASSRETYEQYF. The CDR3, as DNA: TGTGCCAGCAGTCGGGAAACCTACGAGCAGTACTTC.

V gene TRBV10-3 combines with J gene TRBJ2-2, with 8 bases identical to TRBD2. Germline assignment: CDR1 ENHRY and CDR2 SYGVKD. CDR3 length equals 16 residues. Trimming at V came to 6 bases and at J to 4 bases, leaving 10 bases not matched to a gene. CDR3 bases: TGTGCCATCAGGGCGGGAGCGGGGGACGGCACCGGGGAGCTGTTTTTT. This sequence encodes CAIRAGAGDGTGELFF.

V is TRBV10-3 and J is TRBJ1-4, with D unclear. CDR3 length: 18 residues. The ends were cut back, 2 bases at V and 5 bases at J, with 21 bases in the middle. CDR1 is ENHRY and CDR2 is SYGVKD in the germline V gene. The DNA of the CDR3 is TGTGCCATCAGTGAGAGGTGGGCAGGACGGACTCAGAATGAAAAACTGTTTTTT. This translates into CAISERWAGRTQNEKLFF.

This chain joins TRBV6-5 and TRBJ2-7; weak D call: TRBD2 (6 bases). V lost 10 bases, J lost 4 bases, and 17 bases lay in between. The CDR3 is 13 amino acids. The germline V gene encodes CDR1 MNHEY and CDR2 SVGAGI. The CDR3 spells CATTRGIIYEQYF. CDR3 coding DNA: TGTGCCACCACCCGGGGGATCATATACGAGCAGTACTTC.

This chain links TRBV19 with TRBJ1-5; 7 positions agree with TRBD1. The trim removed 2 bases at V and 5 bases at J, leaving 6 bases unmatched. This CDR3 region has 15 residues. The germline V gene encodes CDR1 LNHDA and CDR2 SQIVND (reference sequence). CDR3 region: CASSITRDSDQPQHF. DNA of the CDR3: TGTGCCAGTAGTATAACTCGGGACAGTGATCAGCCCCAGCATTTT. The full variable domain, completed using reference TRBV19 and TRBJ1-5, is DGGITQSPKYLFRKEGQNVTLSCEQNLNHDAMYWYRQDPGQGLRLIYYSQIVNDFQKGDIAEGYSVSREKKESFPLTVTSAQKNPTAFYLCASSITRDSDQPQHFGDGTRLSIL.

The rearrangement uses TRBV15 and TRBJ1-3, with D perhaps TRBD1 (5 bases). The ends were cut back, 0 bases at V and 8 bases at J, with 11 bases in the middle. From germline, CDR1 is LNHNV and CDR2 YYDKDF (reference sequence). CDR3 length: 14 residues. DNA of the CDR3: TGTGCCACCAGCAGAGACCCAGGGTCGGACACCATATATTTT. As protein: CATSRDPGSDTIYF.

This clone was seen only once. V usage is TRBV9 and J usage is TRBJ2-1; the D gene is possibly TRBD1 (5 bases). V gave up 0 bases and J gave up 10 bases, with 11 bases separating them. Germline lookup yields CDR1 SGDLS and CDR2 YYNGEE. CDR3 size: 13 residues. Here the CDR3 reads CASSVESRGEQFF. For the CDR3, the DNA is TGTGCCAGCAGCGTAGAAAGTAGGGGAGAGCAGTTCTTC.

V and J are TRBV7-2 and TRBJ2-3; the D is unclear. CDR1 is SGHTA, CDR2 FQGNSA, per germline. The V end was cut by 5 bases, the J end by 3 bases, with 9 bases between. This CDR3 region has 13 residues. The CDR3 sequence: CASSQVRTDTQYF. The CDR3 bases are TGTGCCAGCAGCCAAGTTAGAACAGATACGCAGTATTTT.

The chain employs TRBV5-1 and TRBJ2-7, with D maybe TRBD1 (6 bases). The CDR3 length is 11 residues. V dropped 4 bases and J dropped 12 bases, with 14 bases sitting between them. Germline lookup yields CDR1 SGHRS and CDR2 YFSETQ. In nucleotides, the CDR3 is TGCGCCAGCAGCGAAGGACAGTCGGTGTACTTC. Its protein product is CASSEGQSVYF.

This CDR3 is CASSSPGTGTYNEQFF. The CDR3 DNA sequence: TGTGCCAGCAGTTCCCCCGGGACAGGGACATACAATGAGCAGTTCTTC. The chain links TRBV28 to TRBJ2-1, with TRBD1 identical over 9 bases. Per germline, CDR1 MDHEN and CDR2 SYDVKM. This CDR3 contains 16 residues. After removal of 4 bases from V and 4 bases from J, the junction contained 8 bases not matched to a gene.

The V gene is TRBV10-1, the J gene TRBJ2-1; 7 nucleotides line up with TRBD2. The germline V gene has CDR1 WNHNN and CDR2 SYGVQD (reference sequence). V was clipped by 2 bases and J by 1 base; unmatched bases: 5. The CDR3 sequence is 16 residues long. CDR3: CASSEMGGMSYNEQFF. CDR3 nucleotide sequence: TGCGCCAGCAGTGAGATGGGGGGGATGTCCTACAATGAGCAGTTCTTC.

The chain employs TRBV7-8 and TRBJ1-2, with D possibly matching TRBD1 (5 bases). The CDR3 consists of 13 residues. The V end lost 5 bases, the J end lost 5 bases, and 12 bases lay between the germline ends. From germline, CDR1 is SGHVS and CDR2 FQNEAQ. CDR3 sequence reads: CASSPGLLYGYTF. For the CDR3, the DNA is TGTGCCAGCAGCCCGGGACTCTTGTATGGCTACACCTTC. The full variable domain, its missing parts supplied by reference TRBV7-8 and TRBJ1-2, is GAGVSQSPRYKVAKRGQDVALRCDPISGHVSLFWYQQALGQGPEFLTYFQNEAQLDKSGLPSDRFFAERPEGSVSTLKIQRTQQEDSAVYLCASSPGLLYGYTFGSGTRLTVV.

The chain joins TRBV28 to TRBJ1-1; D gene unclear. The length of the CDR3 is 16 residues. From germline, CDR1 is MDHEN and CDR2 SYDVKM. With 6 bases removed from V and 4 bases from J, the gap between germline ends came to 21 bases. The CDR3, as DNA: TGTGCCAGCAGCTTCGAGTACGAGGTCGCTTCCACTGAAGCTTTCTTT. Its protein product is CASSFEYEVASTEAFF.

V gene TRBV4-1 combines with J gene TRBJ2-5; 7 nucleotides line up with TRBD1. V lost 5 bases to trimming and J lost 3 bases; unmatched junction nucleotides: 0. This CDR3 contains 12 residues. The germline CDR1 and CDR2 sequences are MGHRA and YSYEKL. As DNA, the CDR3 is TGCGCCAGCAGCGGGACAGAAGAGACCCAGTACTTC. Its protein product is CASSGTEETQYF.

The chain has TRBV14 and TRBJ1-1; D perhaps matches TRBD1 (5 bases). The length of the CDR3 is 15 residues. Trimming took 1 base from V and 0 from J, leaving 9 bases between them. CDR1 SGHDN and CDR2 FVKESK come from the germline V gene. The chain's CDR3 is CASSQVKGMNTEAFF. The DNA for the CDR3 is TGTGCCAGCAGCCAAGTGAAGGGGATGAACACTGAAGCTTTCTTT. Full variable domain (outside the CDR3, taken from reference TRBV14 and TRBJ1-1): EAGVTQFPSHSVIEKGQTVTLRCDPISGHDNLYWYRRVMGKEIKFLLHFVKESKQDESGMPNNRFLAERTGGTYSTLKVQPAELEDSGVYFCASSQVKGMNTEAFFGQGTRLTVV.

On this clone: The sample has other DNA sequences that encode this CDR3 too. The chain employs TRBV20-1 and TRBJ2-5, with 8 nucleotides matching TRBD1. Per germline, CDR1 DFQATT and CDR2 SNEGSKA (reference sequence). The CDR3 covers 11 residues. After removal of 5 bases from V and 4 bases from J, the junction contained 0 bases not matched to a gene. The CDR3, as DNA: TGCAGTGCTGGACAGGGAGAGACCCAGTACTTC. Translated, it gives CSAGQGETQYF.

The chain joins TRBV23-1 to TRBJ1-4; no definite D call. TRBV23-1 qualifies as an ORF whose function is uncertain. V lost 3 bases and J lost 5, with 16 bases in between. This CDR3 comprises 16 residues. The CDR3 sequence: CASSHRGRGFNEKLFF. The CDR3 DNA sequence: TGCGCCAGCAGTCACCGCGGGCGGGGATTCAATGAAAAACTGTTTTTT.

In nucleotides, the CDR3 is TGTGCCAGCAGCTTACTGGGGGCAGAGGAGACCCAGTACTTC. Translating gives CASSLLGAEETQYF. The chain combines TRBV5-6 with TRBJ2-5; a weak D match, TRBD1 (6 bases). The CDR3 consists of 14 residues. Trimming removed 2 bases at V and 5 bases at J, with 13 bases between. Germline assignment: CDR1 SGHDT and CDR2 YYEEEE. Variable domain in full (rest from reference TRBV5-6 and TRBJ2-5): DAGVTQSPTHLIKTRGQQVTLRCSPKSGHDTVSWYQQALGQGPQFIFQYYEEEERQRGNFPDRFSGHQFPNYSSELNVNALLLGDSALYLCASSLLGAEETQYFGPGTRLLVL.

The V and J genes are TRBV5-8 and TRBJ2-7, with TRBD1 identical over 8 bases. CDR3 length equals 15 residues. V lost 3 bases to trimming and J lost 0 bases; unmatched junction nucleotides: 5. Per the germline V gene, CDR1 is SGHTS and CDR2 is YDEGEE. The CDR3 protein is CASSYDRGSSYEQYF. As DNA, the CDR3 is TGTGCCAGCAGCTACGACAGGGGAAGCTCCTACGAGCAGTACTTC.

The chain carries TRBV14 and TRBJ1-2; the D is unclear. Trimming removed 4 bases at V and 2 bases at J, with 11 bases between. The CDR3 runs 14 residues. Germline V lookup: CDR1 SGHDN, CDR2 FVKESK. CDR3 in amino acids: CASSPLGENYGYTF. The CDR3 region has the DNA TGTGCCAGCAGCCCCTTGGGAGAGAACTATGGCTACACCTTC.

V is TRBV27 and J is TRBJ1-1, with 7 bases fitting TRBD1. V was clipped by 2 bases and J by 4 bases; unmatched bases: 1. This CDR3 contains 13 residues. The germline CDR1 and CDR2 sequences are MNHEY and SMNVEV (reference sequence). In DNA form, the CDR3 reads TGTGCCAGCAGTTTAGACAGGGTCACTGAAGCTTTCTTT. Translation gives CASSLDRVTEAFF.

The chain uses TRBV28 and TRBJ1-2; D not certain. Between the trimmed V and J ends, which lost 6 bases and 4 bases, there was a span of 12 bases. The CDR3 runs 13 residues. Germline values: CDR1 MDHEN, CDR2 SYDVKM. The CDR3 reads CASSPRPLYGYTF. Written as DNA, the CDR3 is TGTGCCAGCAGCCCCCGCCCACTCTATGGCTACACCTTC.